Presented here are 7 T cell receptor beta chains from one specimen sequenced in a study of blood T cell repertoires in COVID-19. The protocol was immunoSEQ multiplex PCR, while the TCRdb copy is restricted to in-frame clones and leaves out a portion. This sample has more than 300,000 clones, with around 87% found just once. The source material was peripheral blood. The receptors come from a woman aged 25-40 years with COVID-19, enrolled during active disease.

This clone was picked up one time. At one of its ends the junction is not consistent with the germline gene, which may arise from a read error. This sequence joins TRBV7-7 and TRBJ2-7; 14 bases fit TRBD2. Germline CDR1 and CDR2: SSHAT and FNYEAQ (reference sequence). This CDR3 is built from 15 residues. Written as DNA, the CDR3 is TGTGCTAGCAGCCAGGGACTAGCGGGAGCCTACGAGCAGTACTTC. Protein sequence: CASSQGLAGAYEQYF.

The chain combines TRBV7-9 with TRBJ1-2; 7 bases agree with TRBD1. This CDR3 has 14 residues. J was trimmed by 3 bases and V by 5 bases; bases with no gene match: 6. Germline V gene sequence: CDR1 SEHNR, CDR2 FQNEAQ (reference sequence). The CDR3 region has the DNA TGTGCCAGCAGCCTAGGGGGCGCAGACTATGGCTACACCTTC. It translates to CASSLGGADYGYTF.

In DNA, the CDR3 is TGTGCCAGCAGCTTATCCGGGACAGGGGGGGATCCTCTCTCCTACGAGCAGTACTTC. Encoded protein: CASSLSGTGGDPLSYEQYF. The chain uses TRBV5-6 and TRBJ2-7; 11 bases align to TRBD1. With 2 bases clipped from V and 0 bases from J, the junction kept 13 bases outside the gene matches. The germline gives CDR1 SGHDT, CDR2 YYEEEE. The CDR3 spans 19 residues.

This chain connects TRBV6-9 to TRBJ1-5; D remains unclear. V dropped 9 bases and J dropped 4 bases, with 4 bases sitting between them. This CDR3 spans 10 amino acids. CDR1 and CDR2 from the germline V gene are MNHGY and SVAAGI. In nucleotides, the CDR3 is TGTGCCAGTATTAATCAGCCCCAGCATTTT. Encoded protein: CASINQPQHF.

The chain couples TRBV2 to TRBJ1-6; D possibly corresponds to TRBD1 (5 bases). The CDR3 sequence is 14 residues long. CDR1 and CDR2 (germline): SNHLY, FYNNEI. Trimming left V 4 bases short and J 7 bases short, with 11 bases between. The CDR3 loop reads CASSVQEINSPLHF. DNA of the CDR3: TGTGCCAGCAGTGTACAGGAGATAAATTCACCCCTCCACTTT.

This clone came up a few times. The V and J genes are TRBV2 and TRBJ1-5; D unclear. The CDR3 is made up of 12 amino acids. V lost 5 bases and J lost 5, with 7 bases in between. Germline CDR1 and CDR2: SNHLY and FYNNEI. The CDR3 nucleotides read TGTGCCAGCAGTTTGGCAGATCAGCCCCAGCATTTT. The encoded protein is CASSLADQPQHF. The full variable domain, with the rest looked up from reference TRBV2 and TRBJ1-5, is EPEVTQTPSHQVTQMGQEVILRCVPISNHLYFYWYRQILGQKVEFLVSFYNNEISEKSEIFDDQFSVERPDGSNFTLKIRSTKLEDSAMYFCASSLADQPQHFGDGTRLSIL.

This clone was detected only once. J is TRBJ2-7 and V is TRBV5-1, with D tentatively TRBD2 (6 bases). This CDR3 spans 13 amino acids. Germline V gives CDR1 SGHRS, CDR2 YFSETQ. V was cut by 0 bases and J by 6 bases, with 10 bases left in between. The CDR3 bases are TGCGCCAGCAGCTTGGGCCGGGACTTCGAGCAGTACTTC. This sequence encodes CASSLGRDFEQYF.